This TCR beta chain was sequenced for a study of regulatory T cells in long-lasting Graves disease (dated by TCRdb to the early 2020s). Regarding the complete study: In the newly diagnosed Graves' disease group, patients had been taking antithyroid drugs for less than 3 months. Peripheral blood TCR sequencing and RNA sequencing compared persistent Graves' disease patients with newly diagnosed Graves' disease patients. The study was conducted in China and was registered as a clinical trial. A total of 33 samples underwent TCR sequencing, from around 13 patients with persistent Graves' disease and approximately 20 patients with newly diagnosed Graves' disease.

The time point label, as the study defines it: newly diagnosed GD, antithyroid drugs for less than 3 months. RNA was extracted from PBMCs in TRIzol for both TCR sequencing and RNA sequencing. The diagnosis of Graves' disease followed American Thyroid Association guidelines. Patients for the study were recruited at an endocrinology department in Xi'an, China. Each patient gave around 9 milliliters of peripheral blood, collected in an EDTA anticoagulant tube. Ficoll Paque Plus density gradient separation was used to isolate PBMCs, and no additional T cell sorting was done. An Agilent 2100 Bioanalyzer and agarose gel were used to check RNA quality, while a NanoDrop 2000 measured RNA concentration. This clonotype was picked up a small number of times. Its recognized antigen is unknown. Nothing much larger sits one base from this clone, and base qualities are not available. Findings and caveats that apply to the study as a whole: Peripheral blood alone was examined, since thyroid tissue, which constituted the primary lesion, could not be accessed. The small sample size was acknowledged by the authors as a limitation that may reduce accuracy. A larger number of public clonotypes was shared among persistent patients (approximately 3,000) than among newly diagnosed patients (over 850). Only the TCR beta chain was sequenced and analyzed. Compared with newly diagnosed patients, persistent Graves' disease patients had lower TCR Shannon entropy and fewer highly expanded clones, which suggests clonal expansion.

The method behind the library was multiplex PCR. Sequencing used an Illumina HiSeq 4000. CDR3 regions were amplified by Arm-PCR with iRepertoire HTBI primers to construct TCR beta libraries. Gel purification was performed on PCR products prior to sequencing. The study's processing was this. A total of fewer than 65 TRBV and some 15 TRBJ segments were identified across samples and were used for gene usage analysis of CDR3 amino acid clonotypes. COPE and FqMerger were used to merge filtered high-quality paired reads into contigs. BLAST was used to align contigs to the IMGT TRBV, TRBD and TRBJ reference genes, and CDR3 was defined following IMGT. Any clonotype with a frequency above 0.1% was classified as a highly expanded clone. Repertoire diversity was measured by Shannon entropy, and V-J evenness by the Gini coefficient. A clonotype found in more than one individual was treated as public. TCRdb reworked the public reads: Q25 trimming with fastp, MiXCR clone assembly, productive beta chains retained. Each CDR3 protein gets just one entry, which takes the most common genes and DNA from the rows behind it. These V and J calls originate from TCRdb's pipeline instead of the authors' own analysis. The sample contains over 300,000 distinct CDR3 sequences, about 14% of them found a single time. The ten largest clones take up 22% of the sample.

Sample: peripheral blood mononuclear cells (PBMCs), taken at new diagnosis, from a patient treated with antithyroid drugs. The TCR sequence derives from a female donor with Graves disease.

Here the CDR3 is given as CASARLDTDTQYF. Here is the DNA: TGTGCCAGCGCGAGACTCGACACAGATACGCAGTATTTT. The chain is assembled from TRBV19 and TRBJ2-3; the D gene remains uncertain. CDR1 and CDR2, looked up from the germline V gene (reference sequence), are LNHDA and SQIVND. The junction carries 12 bases between V and J, which are trimmed by 9 bases and 2 bases respectively. Inclusive of the bounding cysteine and phenylalanine, the CDR3 is 13 residues long. This entry keeps only the CDR3 DNA: 39 bases, framed from base 1.